A selection of T cell receptor beta chains follows, all from one sample in a study of cytomegalovirus exposure and HLA in healthy donors. Clones were sequenced by immunoSEQ multiplex PCR, and TCRdb holds only the in-frame ones, with some missing. The sample includes some 220,000 clones, about 80% of them seen just once. The sample comprised PBMCs. The receptors stem from a woman aged 55-75 years in good health and CMV-seropositive. The CDR3 runs from the conserved cysteine through the conserved F or W. Each record gives: D gene, J gene, clone size, V gene, CDR3 DNA, CDR3 protein. The D gene is left open where the match is weak. Clone size is given for some rows only: seen once, a few or many times, or a class if the clone is expanded.

d_gene: TRBD2
j_gene: TRBJ2-1
abundance: few
v_gene: TRBV5-1
CDR3nt: TGCGCCAGCAGCTTGGCGGGGACTAGCGGGGGGGTTGAGCAGTTCTTC
CDR3aa: CASSLAGTSGGVEQFF

d_gene: TRBD2
j_gene: TRBJ2-2
abundance: NA
v_gene: TRBV5-4
CDR3nt: TGTGCCAGCAGCGGGACTAGCGGGAGGGTAGGCGGGGAGCTGTTTTTT
CDR3aa: CASSGTSGRVGGELFF

d_gene: NA
j_gene: TRBJ2-2
abundance: NA
v_gene: TRBV11-2
CDR3nt: TGTGCCAGCAGCCCCTTTGGGGCAACCGGGGAGCTGTTTTTT
CDR3aa: CASSPFGATGELFF

d_gene: TRBD1
j_gene: TRBJ1-2
abundance: NA
v_gene: TRBV10-3
CDR3nt: TGTGCCATCAGACCCGGGACAGTGGACGTTGGCTACACCTTC
CDR3aa: CAIRPGTVDVGYTF

d_gene: TRBD2
j_gene: TRBJ2-7
abundance: NA
v_gene: TRBV7-2
CDR3nt: TGTGCCAGCAGCTTAGCTAGCGGGAGCTCCTACGAGCAGTACTTC
CDR3aa: CASSLASGSSYEQYF

d_gene: NA
j_gene: TRBJ1-2
abundance: NA
v_gene: TRBV2
CDR3nt: TGTGCCAGCACTGCCGTTTCGTTCGGGGGAGCAGGCTACACCTTC
CDR3aa: CASTAVSFGGAGYTF

d_gene: TRBD1
j_gene: TRBJ1-2
abundance: once
v_gene: TRBV4-2
CDR3nt: TGTGCCAGCAGCCAAGGAGCCGGGGACAGGTTTAACGAAGGCTACACCTTC
CDR3aa: CASSQGAGDRFNEGYTF

d_gene: NA
j_gene: TRBJ2-2
abundance: NA
v_gene: TRBV27
CDR3nt: TGTGCCAGCAGTTCAGGGCGGACCGGGGAGCTGTTTTTT
CDR3aa: CASSSGRTGELFF

d_gene: NA
j_gene: TRBJ2-7
abundance: NA
v_gene: TRBV2
CDR3nt: TGTGCCAGCAGTGAGGGCAGGGCCCTCGAGCAGTACTTC
CDR3aa: CASSEGRALEQYF

d_gene: NA
j_gene: TRBJ2-5
abundance: NA
v_gene: TRBV5-1
CDR3nt: TGCGCCAGCAGCTTGGCACTGCAAGAAGCCCAGTACTTC
CDR3aa: CASSLALQEAQYF

d_gene: NA
j_gene: TRBJ2-7
abundance: NA
v_gene: TRBV28
CDR3nt: TGTGCCAGCAGTGTCCAGGGGCGTAGGGAGCAGTACTTC
CDR3aa: CASSVQGRREQYF

d_gene: NA
j_gene: TRBJ1-1
abundance: NA
v_gene: TRBV5-1
CDR3nt: TGCGCCAGCAGCGCCCGGGGGAACACTGAAGCTTTCTTT
CDR3aa: CASSARGNTEAFF

d_gene: NA
j_gene: TRBJ2-7
abundance: NA
v_gene: TRBV7-9
CDR3nt: TGTGCCAGCAGCTCCCAACGGGGAGCCGGCGAGCAGTACTTC
CDR3aa: CASSSQRGAGEQYF

d_gene: TRBD2
j_gene: TRBJ2-6
abundance: NA
v_gene: TRBV7-9
CDR3nt: TGTGCCAGCAGCGCGGGACTAGCGGGACGCTCTGGGGCCAACGTCCTGACTTTC
CDR3aa: CASSAGLAGRSGANVLTF

d_gene: TRBD1
j_gene: TRBJ2-1
abundance: NA
v_gene: TRBV14
CDR3nt: TGTGCCAGCAGCGCCGGACAGGGAATCAATGAGCAGTTCTTC
CDR3aa: CASSAGQGINEQFF

d_gene: NA
j_gene: TRBJ2-6
abundance: NA
v_gene: TRBV2
CDR3nt: TGTGCCAGCAGACGAGGACAGTCCGGGGCCAACGTCCTGACTTTC
CDR3aa: CASRRGQSGANVLTF

d_gene: TRBD1
j_gene: TRBJ2-7
abundance: NA
v_gene: TRBV18
CDR3nt: TGTGCCAGCTCACCGGCAGGGGGCTACGAGCAGTACTTC
CDR3aa: CASSPAGGYEQYF

d_gene: TRBD1
j_gene: TRBJ2-7
abundance: few
v_gene: TRBV19
CDR3nt: TGTGCCAGTAGCTACCCGGGACAGGGCTCCTACGAGCAGTACTTC
CDR3aa: CASSYPGQGSYEQYF

d_gene: TRBD1
j_gene: TRBJ2-5
abundance: NA
v_gene: TRBV28
CDR3nt: TGTGCCAGCAGTTCCCCGGGGACAGGGCAAGAGACCCAGTACTTC
CDR3aa: CASSSPGTGQETQYF

d_gene: NA
j_gene: TRBJ2-1
abundance: NA
v_gene: TRBV7-2
CDR3nt: TGTGCCAGCAGCTTTGGGGGAGGCGATGAGCAGTTCTTC
CDR3aa: CASSFGGGDEQFF

d_gene: TRBD2
j_gene: TRBJ2-1
abundance: NA
v_gene: TRBV6-4
CDR3nt: TGTGCCAGCAGTGAACAGGGCGGGGGGGCCAGCTACAATGAGCAGTTCTTC
CDR3aa: CASSEQGGGASYNEQFF

d_gene: NA
j_gene: TRBJ2-3
abundance: once
v_gene: TRBV2
CDR3nt: TGTGCCTGTAGGGGGGGGGAGACAGATACGCAGTATTTT
CDR3aa: CACRGGETDTQYF

d_gene: NA
j_gene: TRBJ1-1
abundance: NA
v_gene: TRBV27
CDR3nt: TGTGCCAGCAGTTTAGGGGGAGGATACACTGAAGCTTTCTTT
CDR3aa: CASSLGGGYTEAFF

d_gene: NA
j_gene: TRBJ1-1
abundance: NA
v_gene: TRBV6-1
CDR3nt: TGTGCCAGCAGTCTGAGGACATCCAAAGCTTTCTTT
CDR3aa: CASSLRTSKAFF

d_gene: NA
j_gene: TRBJ1-5
abundance: NA
v_gene: TRBV5-1
CDR3nt: TGCGCCAGCAGCCAGCTAGACCCAACCCTGCAGCCCCAGCATTTT
CDR3aa: CASSQLDPTLQPQHF

d_gene: NA
j_gene: TRBJ2-7
abundance: NA
v_gene: TRBV29-1
CDR3nt: TGCAGCGTTGTAAGCGGGTCTGCCTACGAGCAGTACTTC
CDR3aa: CSVVSGSAYEQYF

d_gene: NA
j_gene: TRBJ2-3
abundance: NA
v_gene: TRBV7-9
CDR3nt: TGTGCCAGCAGCTTAATGAGGGAGGTAGATACGCAGTATTTT
CDR3aa: CASSLMREVDTQYF

d_gene: NA
j_gene: TRBJ2-3
abundance: NA
v_gene: TRBV5-1
CDR3nt: TGCGCCAGCAGCTTGGTTGGCGGGGTTAGCACAGATACGCAGTATTTT
CDR3aa: CASSLVGGVSTDTQYF

d_gene: NA
j_gene: TRBJ1-3
abundance: NA
v_gene: TRBV6-5
CDR3nt: TGTGCCACGAGTAGAGGTTCCACCATATATTTT
CDR3aa: CATSRGSTIYF

d_gene: NA
j_gene: TRBJ2-3
abundance: few
v_gene: TRBV11-2
CDR3nt: TGTGCCAGCAGCTTAGCCGGGGAGGATACGCAGTATTTT
CDR3aa: CASSLAGEDTQYF

d_gene: NA
j_gene: TRBJ1-5
abundance: NA
v_gene: TRBV4-1
CDR3nt: TGCGCCAGCAGCCCCGGGAGCAGCAATCAGCCCCAGCATTTT
CDR3aa: CASSPGSSNQPQHF

d_gene: TRBD1
j_gene: TRBJ2-2
abundance: NA
v_gene: TRBV2
CDR3nt: TGTGCCAGCAGTGAGAGGGGGCCGGGCGGGGAGCTGTTTTTT
CDR3aa: CASSERGPGGELFF

d_gene: NA
j_gene: TRBJ2-1
abundance: NA
v_gene: TRBV9
CDR3nt: TGTGCCAGCAGCGTAGGGCAGGGAAGCTCCTACAATGAGCAGTTCTTC
CDR3aa: CASSVGQGSSYNEQFF

d_gene: NA
j_gene: TRBJ1-3
abundance: NA
v_gene: TRBV5-1
CDR3nt: TGCGCCAGCAGCTTAGCCGGGACATCAGCAAGCACCATATATTTT
CDR3aa: CASSLAGTSASTIYF

d_gene: NA
j_gene: TRBJ2-2
abundance: NA
v_gene: TRBV2
CDR3nt: TGTGCCAGCGGGTCGGGGGAACCTACCGGGGAGCTGTTTTTT
CDR3aa: CASGSGEPTGELFF

d_gene: TRBD1
j_gene: TRBJ1-2
abundance: few
v_gene: TRBV28
CDR3nt: TGTGCCAGCAGGGCGGGTGGGTGGGGACAGTTATATGGCTACACCTTC
CDR3aa: CASRAGGWGQLYGYTF

d_gene: NA
j_gene: TRBJ1-5
abundance: once
v_gene: TRBV6-1
CDR3nt: TGTGCCAGCATGGGCAGGGGAGAAGGCAATCAGCCCCAGCATTTT
CDR3aa: CASMGRGEGNQPQHF

d_gene: NA
j_gene: TRBJ2-3
abundance: NA
v_gene: TRBV4-2
CDR3nt: TGTGCCAGCAGCCCCCGAGGCCGGTACTCTAGCACAGATACGCAGTATTTT
CDR3aa: CASSPRGRYSSTDTQYF

d_gene: TRBD1
j_gene: TRBJ1-1
abundance: NA
v_gene: TRBV19
CDR3nt: TGTGCCAGTAATTTAGGGGGCCTGAACACTGAAGCTTTCTTT
CDR3aa: CASNLGGLNTEAFF

d_gene: NA
j_gene: TRBJ2-5
abundance: NA
v_gene: TRBV21-1
CDR3nt: TGTGCCAGCAGCGGGCGGGACTCCCAAGAGACCCAGTACTTC
CDR3aa: CASSGRDSQETQYF

d_gene: TRBD2
j_gene: TRBJ2-2
abundance: NA
v_gene: TRBV19
CDR3nt: TGTGCCAGTAGTATCGGGCTAGCGGGAGGGCCAGGCACCGGGGAGCTGTTTTTT
CDR3aa: CASSIGLAGGPGTGELFF

d_gene: TRBD1
j_gene: TRBJ2-7
abundance: NA
v_gene: TRBV30
CDR3nt: TGTGCCTGGAGTTCTTTAGGACAGGCCGCCTACGAGCAGTACTTC
CDR3aa: CAWSSLGQAAYEQYF

d_gene: NA
j_gene: TRBJ2-3
abundance: few
v_gene: TRBV5-1
CDR3nt: TGCGCCAGCAGCTTTTTAGTAGACGGGGATACGCAGTATTTT
CDR3aa: CASSFLVDGDTQYF

d_gene: TRBD1
j_gene: TRBJ2-3
abundance: NA
v_gene: TRBV5-1
CDR3nt: TGCGCCAGCAGCCCGAGGGACAGGGGGGGAGATACGCAGTATTTT
CDR3aa: CASSPRDRGGDTQYF

d_gene: TRBD2
j_gene: TRBJ2-1
abundance: NA
v_gene: TRBV7-3
CDR3nt: TGTGCCAGCAGCTCGGGGACTAGCGGGGGGGCCGGGCAGTTCTTC
CDR3aa: CASSSGTSGGAGQFF

d_gene: TRBD2
j_gene: TRBJ2-1
abundance: once
v_gene: TRBV11-2
CDR3nt: TGTGCCAGCACCCCGGGAGGGTGGAATGAGCAGTTCTTC
CDR3aa: CASTPGGWNEQFF

d_gene: TRBD1
j_gene: TRBJ2-5
abundance: NA
v_gene: TRBV5-1
CDR3nt: TGCGCCAGCAGCATTTTGGGACAGGCCCAAGAGACCCAGTACTTC
CDR3aa: CASSILGQAQETQYF

d_gene: NA
j_gene: TRBJ1-2
abundance: NA
v_gene: TRBV28
CDR3nt: TGTGCCAGCAGTTTATCTGACAGCAACTATGGCTACACCTTC
CDR3aa: CASSLSDSNYGYTF

d_gene: NA
j_gene: TRBJ2-7
abundance: NA
v_gene: TRBV7-8
CDR3nt: TGTGCCAGCAGCCCAGGACACGGCAGCTCCTACGAGCAGTACTTC
CDR3aa: CASSPGHGSSYEQYF

d_gene: NA
j_gene: TRBJ2-7
abundance: NA
v_gene: TRBV9
CDR3nt: TGTGCCAGCAGCCGTGGTCAGGGGTCCTACGAGCAGTACTTC
CDR3aa: CASSRGQGSYEQYF

d_gene: NA
j_gene: TRBJ1-2
abundance: few
v_gene: TRBV14
CDR3nt: TGTGCCAGCAGCCTAGGGGGGGGTCGTGGGTATGGCTACACCTTC
CDR3aa: CASSLGGGRGYGYTF

d_gene: NA
j_gene: TRBJ2-7
abundance: few
v_gene: TRBV5-1
CDR3nt: TGCGCCAGCAGCTTGGGACTCAGCTCCTACGAGCAGTACTTC
CDR3aa: CASSLGLSSYEQYF

d_gene: TRBD2
j_gene: TRBJ2-2
abundance: NA
v_gene: TRBV7-2
CDR3nt: TGTGCCAGCAGCTTCAGCGGGAGAGAGGGCGGGGAGCTGTTTTTT
CDR3aa: CASSFSGREGGELFF

d_gene: TRBD2
j_gene: TRBJ2-2
abundance: NA
v_gene: TRBV5-1
CDR3nt: TGCGCCAGCATAAACGGCGGGGGGGCCGGCGGGGAGCTGTTTTTT
CDR3aa: CASINGGGAGGELFF

d_gene: TRBD2
j_gene: TRBJ2-1
abundance: NA
v_gene: TRBV11-2
CDR3nt: TGTGCCAGCAGGTTACCCCTCGGCGGGAGTCTGGATGAGCAGTTCTTC
CDR3aa: CASRLPLGGSLDEQFF

d_gene: NA
j_gene: TRBJ1-2
abundance: few
v_gene: TRBV7-2
CDR3nt: TGTGCCAGCAGCTTAACCCAGGGATTGTCTGGCTACACCTTC
CDR3aa: CASSLTQGLSGYTF

d_gene: TRBD1
j_gene: TRBJ1-4
abundance: NA
v_gene: TRBV28
CDR3nt: TGTGCCAGCAGTTCATGGACAGGCGCAACTAATGAAAAACTGTTTTTT
CDR3aa: CASSSWTGATNEKLFF